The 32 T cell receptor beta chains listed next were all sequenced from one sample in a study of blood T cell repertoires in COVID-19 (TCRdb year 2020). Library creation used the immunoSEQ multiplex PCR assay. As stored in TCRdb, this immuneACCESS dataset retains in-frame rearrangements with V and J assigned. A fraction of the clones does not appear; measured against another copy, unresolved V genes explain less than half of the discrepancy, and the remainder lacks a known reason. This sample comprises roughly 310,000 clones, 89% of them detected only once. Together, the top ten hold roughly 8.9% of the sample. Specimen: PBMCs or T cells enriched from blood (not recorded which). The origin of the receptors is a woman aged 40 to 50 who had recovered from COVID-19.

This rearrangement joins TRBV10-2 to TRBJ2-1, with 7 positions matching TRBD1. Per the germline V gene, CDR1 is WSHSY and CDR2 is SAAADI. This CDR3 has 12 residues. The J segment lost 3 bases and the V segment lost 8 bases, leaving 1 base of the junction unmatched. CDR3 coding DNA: TGCGCCAGCGGACAGGACTACAATGAGCAGTTCTTC. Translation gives CASGQDYNEQFF.

CDR3 protein: CASSQDGREAADTQYF. CDR3 nucleotides: TGCGCCAGCAGCCAAGATGGGCGGGAGGCGGCAGATACGCAGTATTTT. The chain uses TRBV4-3 and TRBJ2-3; TRBD2 agrees at 8 bases. The trim removed 0 bases at V and 4 bases at J, leaving 6 bases unmatched. The CDR3 consists of 16 residues. The V gene's germline CDR1 is LGHNA and CDR2 YSLEER.

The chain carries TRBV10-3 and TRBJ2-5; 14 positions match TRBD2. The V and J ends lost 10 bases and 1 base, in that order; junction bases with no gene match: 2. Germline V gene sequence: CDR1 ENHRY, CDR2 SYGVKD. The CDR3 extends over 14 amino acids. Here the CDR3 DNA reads TGTGCCACGGGACTAGCGGGGGCCCAAGAGACCCAGTACTTC. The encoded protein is CATGLAGAQETQYF.

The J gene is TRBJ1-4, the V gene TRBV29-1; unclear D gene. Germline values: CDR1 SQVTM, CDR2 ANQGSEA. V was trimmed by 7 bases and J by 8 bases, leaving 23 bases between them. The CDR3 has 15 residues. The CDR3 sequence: CSDSLYLRAREKLFF. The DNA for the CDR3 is TGCAGCGACTCCTTATATCTGAGGGCAAGGGAAAAACTGTTTTTT. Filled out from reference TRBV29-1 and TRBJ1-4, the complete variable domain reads SAVISQKPSRDICQRGTSLTIQCQVDSQVTMMFWYRQQPGQSLTLIATANQGSEATYESGFVIDKFPISRPNLTFSTLTVSNMSPEDSSIYLCSDSLYLRAREKLFFGSGTQLSVL.

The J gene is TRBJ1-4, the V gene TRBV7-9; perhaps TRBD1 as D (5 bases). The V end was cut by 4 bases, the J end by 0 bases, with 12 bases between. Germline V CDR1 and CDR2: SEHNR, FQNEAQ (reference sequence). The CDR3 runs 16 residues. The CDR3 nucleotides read TGTGCCAGCAGCTCCTTCACGACAGCAACTAATGAAAAACTGTTTTTT. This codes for CASSSFTTATNEKLFF.

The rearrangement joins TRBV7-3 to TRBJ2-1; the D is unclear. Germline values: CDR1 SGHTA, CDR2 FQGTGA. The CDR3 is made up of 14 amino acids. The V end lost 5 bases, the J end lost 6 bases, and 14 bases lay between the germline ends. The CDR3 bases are TGTGCCAGCAGCAAACCTGGTCCGGGCAATGAGCAGTTCTTC. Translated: CASSKPGPGNEQFF. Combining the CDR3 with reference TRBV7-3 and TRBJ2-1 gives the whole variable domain GAGVSQTPSNKVTEKGKYVELRCDPISGHTALYWYRQSLGQGPEFLIYFQGTGAADDSGLPNDRFFAVRPEGSVSTLKIQRTERGDSAVYLCASSKPGPGNEQFFGPGTRLTVL.

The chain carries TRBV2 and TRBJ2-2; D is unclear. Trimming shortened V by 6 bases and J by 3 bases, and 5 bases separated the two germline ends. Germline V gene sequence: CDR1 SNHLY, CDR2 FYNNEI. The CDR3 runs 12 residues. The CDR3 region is CASRLDTGELFF. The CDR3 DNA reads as TGTGCCAGCAGGCTAGACACCGGGGAGCTGTTTTTT.

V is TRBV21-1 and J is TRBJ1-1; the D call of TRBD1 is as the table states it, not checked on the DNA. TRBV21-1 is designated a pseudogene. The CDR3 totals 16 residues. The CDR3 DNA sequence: TGTGCCAGCAGCAAAGTGACAGGGGGCGTAAACACTGAAGCTTTCTTT. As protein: CASSKVTGGVNTEAFF.

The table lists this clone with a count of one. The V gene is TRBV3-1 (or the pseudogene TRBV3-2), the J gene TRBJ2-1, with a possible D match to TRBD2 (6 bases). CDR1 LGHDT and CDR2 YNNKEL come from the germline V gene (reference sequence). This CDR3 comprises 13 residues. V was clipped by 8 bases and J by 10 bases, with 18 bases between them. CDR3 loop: CASGDGGLIEQFF. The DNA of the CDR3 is TGTGCCAGCGGAGATGGGGGGTTGATAGAGCAGTTCTTC.

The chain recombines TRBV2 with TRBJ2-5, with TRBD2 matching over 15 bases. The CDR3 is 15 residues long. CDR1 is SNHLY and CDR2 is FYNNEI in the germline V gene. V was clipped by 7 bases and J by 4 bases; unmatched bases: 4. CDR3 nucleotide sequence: TGTGCCAGCAAATCGGGACTAGCGGGAGGAGAGACCCAGTACTTC. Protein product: CASKSGLAGGETQYF. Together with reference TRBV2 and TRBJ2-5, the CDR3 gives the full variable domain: EPEVTQTPSHQVTQMGQEVILRCVPISNHLYFYWYRQILGQKVEFLVSFYNNEISEKSEIFDDQFSVERPDGSNFTLKIRSTKLEDSAMYFCASKSGLAGGETQYFGPGTRLLVL.

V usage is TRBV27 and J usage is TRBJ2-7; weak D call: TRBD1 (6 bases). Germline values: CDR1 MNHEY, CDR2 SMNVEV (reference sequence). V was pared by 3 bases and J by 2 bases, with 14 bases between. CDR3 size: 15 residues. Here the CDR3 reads CASSLLGAGAYEQYF. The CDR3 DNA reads TGTGCCAGCAGTTTGCTGGGGGCTGGAGCCTACGAGCAGTACTTC.

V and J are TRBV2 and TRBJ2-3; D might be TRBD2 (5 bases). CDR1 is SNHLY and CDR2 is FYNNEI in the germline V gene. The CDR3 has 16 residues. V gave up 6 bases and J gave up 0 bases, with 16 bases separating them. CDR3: CASRSFSGISTDTQYF. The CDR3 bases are TGTGCCAGCAGATCGTTCAGCGGAATTAGCACAGATACGCAGTATTTT.

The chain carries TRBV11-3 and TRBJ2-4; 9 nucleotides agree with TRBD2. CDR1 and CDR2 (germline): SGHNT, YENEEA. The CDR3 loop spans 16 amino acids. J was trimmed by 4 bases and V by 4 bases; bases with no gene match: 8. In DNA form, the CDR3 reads TGTGCCAGCAGCTCCTTAGCGGGAGAAGATAAAAACATTCAGTACTTC. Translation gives CASSSLAGEDKNIQYF.

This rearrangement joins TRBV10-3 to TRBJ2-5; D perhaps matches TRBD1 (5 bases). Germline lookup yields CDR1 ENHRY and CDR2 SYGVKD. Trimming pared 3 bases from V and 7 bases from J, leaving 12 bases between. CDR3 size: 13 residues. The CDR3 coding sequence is TGTGCCATCAGTGAAGGGGCCAGAGGGACCCAGTACTTC. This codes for CAISEGARGTQYF.

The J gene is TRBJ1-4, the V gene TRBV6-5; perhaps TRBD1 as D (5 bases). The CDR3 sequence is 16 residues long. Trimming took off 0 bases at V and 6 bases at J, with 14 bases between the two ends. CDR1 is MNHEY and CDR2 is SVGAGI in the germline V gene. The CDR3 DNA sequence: TGTGCCAGCAGTTACTCGTTCGGGGGGTCGGATGAAAAACTGTTTTTT. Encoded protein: CASSYSFGGSDEKLFF.

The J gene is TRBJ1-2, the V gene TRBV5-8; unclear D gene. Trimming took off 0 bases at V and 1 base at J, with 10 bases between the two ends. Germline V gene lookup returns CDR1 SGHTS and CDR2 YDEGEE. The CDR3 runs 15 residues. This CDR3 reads CASSLGGRLNYGYTF. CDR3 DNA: TGTGCCAGCAGCTTGGGTGGCAGACTTAACTATGGCTACACCTTC.

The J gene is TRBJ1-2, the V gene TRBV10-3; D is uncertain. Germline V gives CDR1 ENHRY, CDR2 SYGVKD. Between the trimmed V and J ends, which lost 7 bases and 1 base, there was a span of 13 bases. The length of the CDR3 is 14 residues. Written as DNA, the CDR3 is TGTGCCATCAACGATTTGACTGTTAACTATGGCTACACCTTC. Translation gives CAINDLTVNYGYTF.

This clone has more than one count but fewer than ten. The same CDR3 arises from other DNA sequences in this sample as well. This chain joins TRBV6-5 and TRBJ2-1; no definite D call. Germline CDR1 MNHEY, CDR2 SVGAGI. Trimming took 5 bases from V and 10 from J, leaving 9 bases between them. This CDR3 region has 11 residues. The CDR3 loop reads CASSTPREQFF. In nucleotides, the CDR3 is TGTGCCAGCAGTACCCCTAGGGAGCAGTTCTTC.

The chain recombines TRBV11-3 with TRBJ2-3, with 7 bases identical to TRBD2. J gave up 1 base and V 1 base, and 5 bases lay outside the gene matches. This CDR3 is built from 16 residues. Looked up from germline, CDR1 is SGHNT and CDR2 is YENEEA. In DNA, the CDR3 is TGTGCCAGCAGCTTAGTAGCGGGCTTTGGCACAGATACGCAGTATTTT. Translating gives CASSLVAGFGTDTQYF.

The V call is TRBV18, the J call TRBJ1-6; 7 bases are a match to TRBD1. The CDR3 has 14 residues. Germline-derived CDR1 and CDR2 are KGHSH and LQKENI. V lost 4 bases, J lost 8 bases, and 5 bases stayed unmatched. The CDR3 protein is CASSRGQTDSPLHF. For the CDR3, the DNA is TGTGCCAGCTCACGGGGACAGACCGATTCACCCCTCCACTTT. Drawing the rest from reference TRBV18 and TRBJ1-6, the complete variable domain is NAGVMQNPRHLVRRRGQEARLRCSPMKGHSHVYWYRQLPEEGLKFMVYLQKENIIDESGMPKERFSAEFPKEGPSILRIQQVVRGDSAAYFCASSRGQTDSPLHFGNGTRLTVT.

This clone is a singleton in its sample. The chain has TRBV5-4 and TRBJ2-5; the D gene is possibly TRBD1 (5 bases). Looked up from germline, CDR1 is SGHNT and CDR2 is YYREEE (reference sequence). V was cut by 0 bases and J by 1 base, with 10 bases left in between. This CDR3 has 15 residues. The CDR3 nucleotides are TGTGCCAGCAGCTTGGCAGGGATTACCCAAGAGACCCAGTACTTC. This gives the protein CASSLAGITQETQYF.

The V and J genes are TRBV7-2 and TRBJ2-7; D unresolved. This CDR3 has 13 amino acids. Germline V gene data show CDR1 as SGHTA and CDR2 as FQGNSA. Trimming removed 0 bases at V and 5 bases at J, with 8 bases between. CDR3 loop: CASSLARRNEQYF. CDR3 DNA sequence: TGTGCCAGCAGCTTAGCGCGCAGGAACGAGCAGTACTTC.

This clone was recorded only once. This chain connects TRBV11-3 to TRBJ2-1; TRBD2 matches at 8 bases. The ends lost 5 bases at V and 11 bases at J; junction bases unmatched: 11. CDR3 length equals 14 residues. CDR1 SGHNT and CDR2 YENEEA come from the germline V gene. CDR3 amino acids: CASSVGGDLMKQFF. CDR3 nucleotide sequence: TGTGCCAGCAGCGTCGGGGGGGACCTAATGAAGCAGTTCTTC.

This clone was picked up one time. The CDR3 sequence: CASSLAARGAGQPQHF. For the CDR3, the DNA is TGTGCCAGCAGCTTAGCTGCCAGGGGCGCAGGACAGCCCCAGCATTTT. The V gene is TRBV7-2, the J gene TRBJ1-5; maybe TRBD1 (6 bases). V was pared by 0 bases and J by 7 bases, with 16 bases between. From germline, CDR1 is SGHTA and CDR2 FQGNSA. This CDR3 spans 16 amino acids.

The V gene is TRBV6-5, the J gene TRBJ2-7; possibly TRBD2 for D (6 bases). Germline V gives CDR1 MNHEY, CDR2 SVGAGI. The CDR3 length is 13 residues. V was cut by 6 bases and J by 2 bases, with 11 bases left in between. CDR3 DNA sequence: TGTGCCAGCAGCCGCGGACTACCCTACGAGCAGTACTTC. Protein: CASSRGLPYEQYF.

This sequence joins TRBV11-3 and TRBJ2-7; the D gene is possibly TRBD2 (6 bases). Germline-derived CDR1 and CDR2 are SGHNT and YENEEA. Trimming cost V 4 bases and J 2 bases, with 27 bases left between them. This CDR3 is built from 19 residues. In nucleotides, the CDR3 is TGTGCCAGCAGCTCTCGCCTAGGGGACTTGCTTCTACCCGCCTACGAGCAGTACTTC. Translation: CASSSRLGDLLLPAYEQYF.

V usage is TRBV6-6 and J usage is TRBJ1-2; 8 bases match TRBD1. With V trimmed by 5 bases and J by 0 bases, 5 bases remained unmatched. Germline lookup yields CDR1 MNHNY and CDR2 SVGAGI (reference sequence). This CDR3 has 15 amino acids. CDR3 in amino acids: CASSPGTGTNYGYTF. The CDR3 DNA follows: TGTGCCAGCAGTCCGGGGACAGGAACTAACTATGGCTACACCTTC.

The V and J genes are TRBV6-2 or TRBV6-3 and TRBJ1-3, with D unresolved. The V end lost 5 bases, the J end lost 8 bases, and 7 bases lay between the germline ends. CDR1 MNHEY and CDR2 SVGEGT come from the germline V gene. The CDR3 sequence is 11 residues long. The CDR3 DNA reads TGTGCCAGCAGTCAAACTCACACCATATATTTT. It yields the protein CASSQTHTIYF.

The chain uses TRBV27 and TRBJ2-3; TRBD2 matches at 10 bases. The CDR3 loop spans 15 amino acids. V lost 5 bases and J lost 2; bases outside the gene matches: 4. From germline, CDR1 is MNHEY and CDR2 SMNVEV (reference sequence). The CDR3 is CASSRSGGATDTQYF. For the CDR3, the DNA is TGTGCCAGCAGTCGGAGCGGGGGGGCCACAGATACGCAGTATTTT.

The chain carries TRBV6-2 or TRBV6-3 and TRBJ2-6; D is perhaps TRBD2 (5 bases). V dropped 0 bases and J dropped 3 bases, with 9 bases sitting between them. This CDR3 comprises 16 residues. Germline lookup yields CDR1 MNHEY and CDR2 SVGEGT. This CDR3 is CASSYSSGFGANVLTF. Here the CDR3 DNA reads TGTGCCAGCAGTTACTCGAGCGGATTTGGGGCCAACGTCCTGACTTTC.

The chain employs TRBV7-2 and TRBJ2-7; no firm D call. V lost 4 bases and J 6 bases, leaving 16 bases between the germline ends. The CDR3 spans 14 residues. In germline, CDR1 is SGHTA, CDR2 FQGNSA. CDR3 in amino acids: CASSSVWQSPEQYF. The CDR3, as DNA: TGTGCCAGCAGCTCTGTTTGGCAGTCCCCCGAGCAGTACTTC.

CDR3 loop: CASNPTGKDEKLFF. CDR3 in DNA: TGTGCCAGCAACCCGACAGGGAAGGATGAAAAACTGTTTTTT. The V gene is TRBV28, the J gene TRBJ1-4; 7 bases map to TRBD1. Germline V lookup: CDR1 MDHEN, CDR2 SYDVKM. V lost 7 bases, J lost 6 bases, and 8 bases stayed unmatched. The CDR3 sequence is 14 residues long.